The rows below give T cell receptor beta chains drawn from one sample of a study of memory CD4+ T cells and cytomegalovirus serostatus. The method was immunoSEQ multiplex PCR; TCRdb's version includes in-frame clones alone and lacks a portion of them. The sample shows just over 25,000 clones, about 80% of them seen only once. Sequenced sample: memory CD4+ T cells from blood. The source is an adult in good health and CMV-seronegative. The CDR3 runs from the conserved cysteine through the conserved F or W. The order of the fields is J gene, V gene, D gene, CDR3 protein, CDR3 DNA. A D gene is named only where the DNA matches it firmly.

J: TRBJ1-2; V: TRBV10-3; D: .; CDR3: CATSTDSYGYTF; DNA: TGTGCCACTTCGACAGACTCCTATGGCTACACCTTC
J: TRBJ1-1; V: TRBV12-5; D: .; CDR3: CASAPDSYSTEAFF; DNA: TGTGCTAGTGCTCCCGATTCTTATTCTACTGAAGCTTTCTTT
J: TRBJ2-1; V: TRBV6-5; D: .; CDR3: CASTNGLLYNEQFF; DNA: TGTGCCAGCACCAACGGACTGCTTTACAATGAGCAGTTCTTC
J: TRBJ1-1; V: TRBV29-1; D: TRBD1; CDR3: CSVDLRQGATEAFF; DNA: TGCAGCGTTGATTTAAGGCAGGGGGCGACTGAAGCTTTCTTT
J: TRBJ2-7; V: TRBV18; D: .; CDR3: CASSPQEREQYF; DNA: TGTGCCAGCTCACCACAGGAACGAGAGCAGTACTTC
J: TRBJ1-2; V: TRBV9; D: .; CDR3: CASSVAGDTTYGYTF; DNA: TGTGCCAGCAGCGTAGCTGGGGACACGACCTATGGCTACACCTTC
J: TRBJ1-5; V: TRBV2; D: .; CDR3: CASSDQRVGNQPQHF; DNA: TGTGCCAGCAGTGACCAGAGGGTTGGCAATCAGCCCCAGCATTTT
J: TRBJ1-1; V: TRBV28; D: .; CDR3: CASSPTRDTLEAFF; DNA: TGTGCCAGCAGTCCCACCCGGGACACCTTAGAAGCTTTCTTT
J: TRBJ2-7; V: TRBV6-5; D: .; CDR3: CASRKMDLLSYEQYF; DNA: TGTGCCAGCAGAAAGATGGACCTCCTTTCCTACGAGCAGTACTTC
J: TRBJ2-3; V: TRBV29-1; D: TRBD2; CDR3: CSVEFSGGPGLAGTRTDTQYF; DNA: TGCAGCGTTGAATTTTCGGGGGGCCCGGGACTAGCGGGGACCCGCACAGATACGCAGTATTTT
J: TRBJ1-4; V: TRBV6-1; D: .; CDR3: CASSESAATNEKLFF; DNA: TGTGCCAGCAGTGAAAGTGCAGCAACTAATGAAAAACTGTTTTTT
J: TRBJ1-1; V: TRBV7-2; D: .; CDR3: CASSLPQNTEAFF; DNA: TGTGCCAGCAGCCTCCCACAGAACACTGAAGCTTTCTTT
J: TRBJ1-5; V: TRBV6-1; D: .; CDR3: CASTVNNQPQHF; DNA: TGTGCCAGCACCGTGAACAATCAGCCCCAGCATTTT